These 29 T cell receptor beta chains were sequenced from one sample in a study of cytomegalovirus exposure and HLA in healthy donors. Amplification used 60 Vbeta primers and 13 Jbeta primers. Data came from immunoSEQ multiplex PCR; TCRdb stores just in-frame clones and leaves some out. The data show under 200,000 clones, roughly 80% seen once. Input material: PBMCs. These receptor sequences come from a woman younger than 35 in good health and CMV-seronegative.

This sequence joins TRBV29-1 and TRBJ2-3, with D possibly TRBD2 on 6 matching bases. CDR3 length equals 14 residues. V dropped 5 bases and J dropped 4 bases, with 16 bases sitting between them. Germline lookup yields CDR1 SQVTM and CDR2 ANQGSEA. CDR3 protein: CSVFGTTGADTQYF. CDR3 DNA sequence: TGCAGCGTTTTTGGCACCACGGGGGCAGATACGCAGTATTTT.

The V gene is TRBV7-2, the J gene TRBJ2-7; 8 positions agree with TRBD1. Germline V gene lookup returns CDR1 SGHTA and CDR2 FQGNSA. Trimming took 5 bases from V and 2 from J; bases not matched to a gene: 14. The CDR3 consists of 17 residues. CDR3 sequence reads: CASSTGSGDRGTYEQYF. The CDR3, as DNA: TGTGCCAGCAGCACAGGCTCCGGAGACAGGGGTACCTACGAGCAGTACTTC.

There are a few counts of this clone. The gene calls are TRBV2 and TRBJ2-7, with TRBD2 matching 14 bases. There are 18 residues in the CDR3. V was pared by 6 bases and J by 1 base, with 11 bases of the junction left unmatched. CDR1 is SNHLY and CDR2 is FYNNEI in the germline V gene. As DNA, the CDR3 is TGTGCCAGCAGCGACGCCGGGACTAGCGGGAGTACGTCCTACGAGCAGTACGTC. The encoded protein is CASSDAGTSGSTSYEQYV.

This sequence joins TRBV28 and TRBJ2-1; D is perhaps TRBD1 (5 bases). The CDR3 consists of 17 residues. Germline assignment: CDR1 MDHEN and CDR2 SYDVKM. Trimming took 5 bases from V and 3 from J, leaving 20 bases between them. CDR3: CASSPKDAKTGYNEQFF. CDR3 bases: TGTGCCAGCAGTCCCAAGGACGCTAAAACAGGCTACAATGAGCAGTTCTTC. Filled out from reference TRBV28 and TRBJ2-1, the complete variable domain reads DVKVTQSSRYLVKRTGEKVFLECVQDMDHENMFWYRQDPGLGLRLIYFSYDVKMKEKGDIPEGYSVSREKKERFSLILESASTNQTSMYLCASSPKDAKTGYNEQFFGPGTRLTVL.

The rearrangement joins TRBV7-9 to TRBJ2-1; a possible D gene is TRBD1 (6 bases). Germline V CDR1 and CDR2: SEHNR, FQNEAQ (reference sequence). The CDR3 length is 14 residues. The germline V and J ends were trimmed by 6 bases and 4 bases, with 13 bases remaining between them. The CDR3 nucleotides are TGTGCCAGCAGTTATAACAGGGAATACAATGAGCAGTTCTTC. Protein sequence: CASSYNREYNEQFF.

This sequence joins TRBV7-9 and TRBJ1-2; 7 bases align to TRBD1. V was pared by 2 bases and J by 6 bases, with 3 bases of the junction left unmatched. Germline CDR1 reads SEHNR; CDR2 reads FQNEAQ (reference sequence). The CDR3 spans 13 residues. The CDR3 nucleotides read TGTGCCAGCAGCTTACCCAGGGGGGATGGCTACACCTTC. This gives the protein CASSLPRGDGYTF.

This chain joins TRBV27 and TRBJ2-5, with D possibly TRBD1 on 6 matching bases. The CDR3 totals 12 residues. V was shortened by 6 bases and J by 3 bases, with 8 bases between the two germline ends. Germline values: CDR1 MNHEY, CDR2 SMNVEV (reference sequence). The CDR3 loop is CASRDRKETQYF. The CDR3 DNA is TGTGCCAGCAGGGACAGAAAAGAGACCCAGTACTTC.

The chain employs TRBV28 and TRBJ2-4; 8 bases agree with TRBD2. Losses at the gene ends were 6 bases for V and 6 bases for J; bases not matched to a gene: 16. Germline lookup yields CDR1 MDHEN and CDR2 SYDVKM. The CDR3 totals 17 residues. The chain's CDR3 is CASSNSLLAEWGNIQYF. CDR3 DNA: TGTGCCAGCAGCAATTCCTTACTAGCGGAGTGGGGAAACATTCAGTACTTC.

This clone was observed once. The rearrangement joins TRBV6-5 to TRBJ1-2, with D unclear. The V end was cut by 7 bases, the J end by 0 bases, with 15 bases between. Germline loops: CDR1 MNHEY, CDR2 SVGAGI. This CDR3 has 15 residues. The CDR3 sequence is CASTSIGRANYGYTF. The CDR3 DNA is TGTGCCAGCACCTCTATTGGGCGAGCTAACTATGGCTACACCTTC.

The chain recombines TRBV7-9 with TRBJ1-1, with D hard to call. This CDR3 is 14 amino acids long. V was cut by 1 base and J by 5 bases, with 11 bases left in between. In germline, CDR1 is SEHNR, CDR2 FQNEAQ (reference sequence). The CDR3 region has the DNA TGTGCCAGCAGCTTAGTTCTTACGGGGACTGAAGCTTTCTTT. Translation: CASSLVLTGTEAFF.

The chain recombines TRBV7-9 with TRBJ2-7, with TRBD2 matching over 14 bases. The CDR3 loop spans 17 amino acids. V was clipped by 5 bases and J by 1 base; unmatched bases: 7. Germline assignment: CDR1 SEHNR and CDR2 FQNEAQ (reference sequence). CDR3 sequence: CASSPRTSGRPSYEQYF. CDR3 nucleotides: TGTGCCAGCAGCCCCCGGACTAGCGGGAGGCCTTCCTACGAGCAGTACTTC.

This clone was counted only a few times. Here the CDR3 DNA reads TGTGCCAGCAGTCCCCAGCACAGCCAGGGGGAGACCCAGTACTTC. Protein sequence: CASSPQHSQGETQYF. The V call is TRBV28, the J call TRBJ2-5; D possibly corresponds to TRBD1 (6 bases). Germline assignment: CDR1 MDHEN and CDR2 SYDVKM. The CDR3 is made up of 15 amino acids. The V end was cut by 5 bases, the J end by 5 bases, with 18 bases between.

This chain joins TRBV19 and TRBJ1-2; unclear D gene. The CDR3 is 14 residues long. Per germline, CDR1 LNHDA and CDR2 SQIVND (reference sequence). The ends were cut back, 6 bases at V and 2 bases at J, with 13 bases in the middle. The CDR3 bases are TGTGCCAGTAGCCTGAGGAGGGAGAACTATGGCTACACCTTC. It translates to CASSLRRENYGYTF.

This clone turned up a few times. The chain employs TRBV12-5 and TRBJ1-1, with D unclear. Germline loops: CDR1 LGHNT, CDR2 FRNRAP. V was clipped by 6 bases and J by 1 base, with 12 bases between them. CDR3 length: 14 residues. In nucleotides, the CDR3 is TGTGCTAGTGGCCAAGGACTCGGGAACACTGAAGCTTTCTTT. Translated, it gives CASGQGLGNTEAFF.

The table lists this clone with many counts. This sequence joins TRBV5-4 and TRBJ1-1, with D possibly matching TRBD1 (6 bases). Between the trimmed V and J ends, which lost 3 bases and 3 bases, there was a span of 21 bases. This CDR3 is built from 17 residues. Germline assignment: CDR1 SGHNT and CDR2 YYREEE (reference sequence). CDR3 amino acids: CASSSSALGSGDTEAFF. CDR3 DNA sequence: TGTGCCAGCAGCTCCTCCGCGTTGGGGTCAGGGGACACTGAAGCTTTCTTT.

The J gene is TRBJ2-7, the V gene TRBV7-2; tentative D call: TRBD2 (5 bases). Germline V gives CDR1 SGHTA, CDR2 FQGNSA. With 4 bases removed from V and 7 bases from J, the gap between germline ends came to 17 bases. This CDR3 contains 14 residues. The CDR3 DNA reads TGTGCCAGCAGCTCCCGGCCTTCCCGGGGAGAGCAGTACTTC. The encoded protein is CASSSRPSRGEQYF.

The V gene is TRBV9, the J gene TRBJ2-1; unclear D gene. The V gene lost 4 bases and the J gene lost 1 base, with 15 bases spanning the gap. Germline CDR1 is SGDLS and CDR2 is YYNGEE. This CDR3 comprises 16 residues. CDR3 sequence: CASSPSPAPSYNEQFF. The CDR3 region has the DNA TGTGCCAGCAGCCCCTCTCCAGCGCCGTCCTACAATGAGCAGTTCTTC.

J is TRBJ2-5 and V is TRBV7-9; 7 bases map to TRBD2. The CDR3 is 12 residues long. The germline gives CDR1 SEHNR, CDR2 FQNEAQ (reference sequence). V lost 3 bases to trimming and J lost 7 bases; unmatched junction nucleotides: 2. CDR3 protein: CASSLGEGTQYF. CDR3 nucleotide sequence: TGTGCCAGCAGCTTGGGGGAGGGGACCCAGTACTTC.

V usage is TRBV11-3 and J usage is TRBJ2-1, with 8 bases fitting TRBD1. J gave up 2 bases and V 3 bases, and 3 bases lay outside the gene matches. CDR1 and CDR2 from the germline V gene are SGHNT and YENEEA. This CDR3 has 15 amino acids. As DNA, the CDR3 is TGTGCCAGCAGCTTTCGGACAGGGACCTACAATGAGCAGTTCTTC. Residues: CASSFRTGTYNEQFF.

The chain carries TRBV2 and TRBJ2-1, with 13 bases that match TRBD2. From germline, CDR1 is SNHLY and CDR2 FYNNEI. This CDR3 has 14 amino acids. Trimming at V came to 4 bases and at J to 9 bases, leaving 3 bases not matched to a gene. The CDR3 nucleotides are TGTGCCAGCAGTGGGACTAGCGGGAGAGGTGAGCAGTTCTTC. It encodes CASSGTSGRGEQFF.

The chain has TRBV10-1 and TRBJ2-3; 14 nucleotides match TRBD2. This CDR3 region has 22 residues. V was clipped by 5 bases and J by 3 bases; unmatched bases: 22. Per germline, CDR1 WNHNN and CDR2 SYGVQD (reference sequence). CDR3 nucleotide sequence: TGCGCCAGCAGTATGGAAGACTCGGGACTAGCGGGAGATAAGTGGGTAACAGATACGCAGTATTTT. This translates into CASSMEDSGLAGDKWVTDTQYF.

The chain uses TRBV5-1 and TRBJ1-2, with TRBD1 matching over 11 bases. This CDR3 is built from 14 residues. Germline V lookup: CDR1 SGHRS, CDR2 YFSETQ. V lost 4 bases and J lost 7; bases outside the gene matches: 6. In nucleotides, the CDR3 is TGCGCCAGCAGCGCCGGACAGGGGGCGGTTGGCTACACCTTC. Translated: CASSAGQGAVGYTF.

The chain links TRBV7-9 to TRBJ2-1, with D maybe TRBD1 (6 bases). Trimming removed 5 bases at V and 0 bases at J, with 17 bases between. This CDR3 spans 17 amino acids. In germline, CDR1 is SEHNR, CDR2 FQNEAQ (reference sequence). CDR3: CASSPKPTGSSYNEQFF. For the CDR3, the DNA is TGTGCCAGCAGCCCCAAGCCGACAGGCAGCTCCTACAATGAGCAGTTCTTC.

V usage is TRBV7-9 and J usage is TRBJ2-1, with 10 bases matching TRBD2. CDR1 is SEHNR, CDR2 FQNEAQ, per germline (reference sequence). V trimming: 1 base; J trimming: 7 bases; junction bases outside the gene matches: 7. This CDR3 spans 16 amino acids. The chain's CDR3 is CASSLVARTSGNEQFF. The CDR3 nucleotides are TGTGCCAGCAGCTTAGTAGCTAGGACTAGCGGTAATGAGCAGTTCTTC.

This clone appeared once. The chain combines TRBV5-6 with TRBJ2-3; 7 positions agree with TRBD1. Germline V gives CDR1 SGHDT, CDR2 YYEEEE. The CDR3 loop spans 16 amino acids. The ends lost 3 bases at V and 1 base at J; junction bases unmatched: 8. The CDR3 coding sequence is TGTGCCAGCAGCTGGCCCGCAGGGGGAGGCACAGATACGCAGTATTTT. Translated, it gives CASSWPAGGGTDTQYF.

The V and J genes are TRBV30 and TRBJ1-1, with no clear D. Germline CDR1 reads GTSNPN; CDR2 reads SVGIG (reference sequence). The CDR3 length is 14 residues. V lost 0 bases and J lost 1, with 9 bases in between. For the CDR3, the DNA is TGTGCCTGGAGTGTACTCCCTGGGAACACTGAAGCTTTCTTT. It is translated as CAWSVLPGNTEAFF.

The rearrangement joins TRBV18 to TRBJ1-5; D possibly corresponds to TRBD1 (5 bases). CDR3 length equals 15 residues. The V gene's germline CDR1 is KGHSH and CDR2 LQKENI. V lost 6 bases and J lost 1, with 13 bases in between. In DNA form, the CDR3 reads TGTGCCAGCTCGGAGGACGGGGGGAGCAATCAGCCCCAGCATTTT. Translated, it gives CASSEDGGSNQPQHF.

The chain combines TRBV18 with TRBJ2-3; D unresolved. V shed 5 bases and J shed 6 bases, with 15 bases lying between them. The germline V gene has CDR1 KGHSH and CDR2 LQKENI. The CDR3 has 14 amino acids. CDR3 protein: CASSSPQMRDTQYF. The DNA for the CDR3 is TGTGCCAGCTCATCCCCCCAGATGAGGGATACGCAGTATTTT. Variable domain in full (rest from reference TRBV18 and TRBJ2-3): NAGVMQNPRHLVRRRGQEARLRCSPMKGHSHVYWYRQLPEEGLKFMVYLQKENIIDESGMPKERFSAEFPKEGPSILRIQQVVRGDSAAYFCASSSPQMRDTQYFGPGTRLTVL.

CDR3 protein: CASSYRSYEQYF. CDR3 bases: TGTGCCAGCAGTTACCGCTCCTACGAGCAGTACTTC. The chain links TRBV6-5 to TRBJ2-7; D is unresolved. Trimming took 2 bases from V and 0 from J, leaving 2 bases between them. CDR1 and CDR2 from the germline V gene are MNHEY and SVGAGI. The CDR3 totals 12 residues.